These T cell receptor beta chains were read from a single sample in a study of blood T cell repertoires in COVID-19. Assay: immunoSEQ multiplex PCR; the TCRdb copy retains only in-frame clones and omits some. Altogether about 150,000 clones are present, roughly four fifths being singletons, with the ten largest covering 25% to 30%. The sequenced material came from peripheral blood. Receptors originate from a woman in her fifties or sixties with acute or convalescent COVID-19. The CDR3 runs from the conserved cysteine through the conserved F or W. The order of the fields is clone size, V gene, D gene, J gene, CDR3 DNA, CDR3 protein. A D gene is named only where the DNA matches it firmly. Clone size appears in some rows only: once, few, many, or a class for an expanded clone.

once,TRBV6-5,TRBD1,TRBJ1-4,TGTGCCAGCAGGCGACAGGGTGAAAGAGAAAAACTGTTTTTT,CASRRQGEREKLFF
-,TRBV18,-,TRBJ1-5,TGTGCCAGCTCACCATGGAGGGTGGAAAATCAGCCCCAGCATTTT,CASSPWRVENQPQHF
many,TRBV5-1,-,TRBJ2-3,TGCGCCAGCAGCCCCCACGTGGGAGCGACAGATACGCAGTATTTT,CASSPHVGATDTQYF
-,TRBV6-5,TRBD1,TRBJ1-5,TGTGCCAGCAGTTACTTGGGACAGGGCAATCAGCCCCAGCATTTT,CASSYLGQGNQPQHF
-,TRBV29-1,-,TRBJ1-1,TGCAGCGTTGATCACAATTCTAACACTGAAGCTTTCTTT,CSVDHNSNTEAFF
-,TRBV5-1,TRBD1,TRBJ2-1,TGCGCCAGCAGCTTGGGGACAGGGCACTCCTACAATGAGCAGTTCTTC,CASSLGTGHSYNEQFF
-,TRBV18,TRBD1,TRBJ2-1,TGTGCCAGCTCAGTACAGGGGGGCGATGAGCAGTTCTTC,CASSVQGGDEQFF
once,TRBV7-2,-,TRBJ1-4,TGTGCCAGCAGCAAGAGTGGGCAGGCCACGAGGGAACTGTTTTTT,CASSKSGQATRELFF
-,TRBV28,-,TRBJ1-2,TGTGCCAGCAGTTTATCTGGGCCGTCCACGAACTATGGCTACACCTTC,CASSLSGPSTNYGYTF
-,TRBV5-1,-,TRBJ2-3,TGCGCCAGCAGCCTCGCGGGGACAGATACGCAGTATTTT,CASSLAGTDTQYF
-,TRBV3-1/TRBV3-2,TRBD1,TRBJ1-2,TGTGCCAGCAGCTCTCGACAGGGCCAGGGCTACACCTTC,CASSSRQGQGYTF
-,TRBV6-2/TRBV6-3,-,TRBJ1-2,TGTGCCAGCAGTCTCCAGGGCCGGGTTGATGGCTACACCTTC,CASSLQGRVDGYTF
-,TRBV7-2,TRBD1,TRBJ1-2,TGTGCCAGCAGCCATGCAACAGGGGTAGGAGGCTACACCTTC,CASSHATGVGGYTF
-,TRBV18,-,TRBJ2-3,TGTGCCAGCTCACCACGAGGAGATACGCAGTATTTT,CASSPRGDTQYF
-,TRBV12-3/TRBV12-4,-,TRBJ1-5,TGTGCCAGCAGTTTGTTCCGGGATTCGCCCCAGCATTTT,CASSLFRDSPQHF
-,TRBV11-2,-,TRBJ1-4,TGTGCCAGCAGCTTGAGCAGGGGAAATGAAAAACTGTTTTTT,CASSLSRGNEKLFF
-,TRBV2,TRBD1,TRBJ1-2,TGTGCCAGCAGCCCGGGACAGGGCTACTATGGCTACACCTTC,CASSPGQGYYGYTF
-,TRBV7-8,TRBD1,TRBJ2-5,TGTGCCAGCAGTTTAACCAGACAGGGGGCTGGTGAGACCCAGTACTTC,CASSLTRQGAGETQYF
few,TRBV3-1/TRBV3-2,TRBD1,TRBJ1-1,TGTGCCAGCAGCGTGGGACAGGGTTCTTATAGGGGCACTGAAGCTTTCTTT,CASSVGQGSYRGTEAFF
once,TRBV5-1,-,TRBJ2-6,TGCGCCAGCAGCTTCCAATCGGGGAATGGGGCCAACGTCCTGACTTTC,CASSFQSGNGANVLTF
-,TRBV9,TRBD2,TRBJ2-1,TGTGCCAGCAGCTCTTTTGGGGGACTAGCGGGGGGCCCTACCTCCAATGAGCAGTTCTTC,CASSSFGGLAGGPTSNEQFF
-,TRBV12-3/TRBV12-4,-,TRBJ1-1,TGTGCCAGCAGCCCCGGGATCCAAGCTTTCTTT,CASSPGIQAFF
-,TRBV11-3,-,TRBJ2-3,TGTGCCAGCAGCTTAAACGGCGGGGGCTTCGATAACTATGATACGCAGTATTTT,CASSLNGGGFDNYDTQYF
-,TRBV28,TRBD1,TRBJ1-1,TGTGCCAGCAGTTGGCCACCGGGACAGGGGGCCGACACTGAAGCTTTCTTT,CASSWPPGQGADTEAFF
-,TRBV2,-,TRBJ2-2,TGTGCCAGCACCACATTCCCGGGGACCGGGGAGCTGTTTTTT,CASTTFPGTGELFF
-,TRBV12-3/TRBV12-4,TRBD1,TRBJ1-1,TGTGCCAGCAGTCTAGGACAGGTCACTGAAGCTTTCTTT,CASSLGQVTEAFF
once,TRBV7-9,-,TRBJ2-5,TGTGCCAGTCGGGGGACAGCGCAAGAGACCCAGTACTTC,CASRGTAQETQYF
-,TRBV5-1,-,TRBJ1-1,TGCGCCAGCAGCTTAAGTATTGGGATGGGGAGAGGTAGCACTGAAGCTTTCTTT,CASSLSIGMGRGSTEAFF
-,TRBV5-8,-,TRBJ1-1,TGTGCCAGCAGCCAGGCACGTATAATGAACACTGAAGCTTTCTTT,CASSQARIMNTEAFF
-,TRBV2,TRBD1,TRBJ2-7,TGTGCCAGCAGCACTCCGGGACAGGGACCCTACGAGCAGTACTTC,CASSTPGQGPYEQYF
-,TRBV19,-,TRBJ2-1,TGTGCCAGTAGTATAGATGGTGGACTACCTCACAATGAGCAGTTCTTC,CASSIDGGLPHNEQFF
-,TRBV4-2,-,TRBJ1-3,TGTGCCAGCAGCCAAACGTGGGGGGCTGGAAACACCATATATTTT,CASSQTWGAGNTIYF
-,TRBV18,-,TRBJ1-1,TGTGCCAGCTCACCACCTCACTCGAACACTGAAGCTTTCTTT,CASSPPHSNTEAFF
-,TRBV28,-,TRBJ1-4,TGTGGGTCGTCTGTATCGGGTGATAATGAAAAACTGTTTTTT,CGSSVSGDNEKLFF
-,TRBV5-8,-,TRBJ2-1,TGTGCCAGCAGCTTGGTCGCTCCGGGAGCCCCTTCGGGCGAGCAGTTCTTC,CASSLVAPGAPSGEQFF
few,TRBV7-9,-,TRBJ1-4,TGTGCCAGCAGTCAACAAACTAATGAAAAACTGTTTTTT,CASSQQTNEKLFF
once,TRBV2,-,TRBJ2-5,TGTGCCAGCAGTGAATTGGGACTGAACCAAGAGACCCAGTACTTC,CASSELGLNQETQYF
once,TRBV3-1/TRBV3-2,TRBD1,TRBJ1-3,TGTGCCAGCAGCCACGGACAGGAAAGAAACACCATATATTTT,CASSHGQERNTIYF
few,TRBV23-1,-,TRBJ1-2,TGCGCCAGCAGTCAATCTCTTAACCCCGTCAACAGGTCTCCTGGCTACACCTTC,CASSQSLNPVNRSPGYTF
few,TRBV11-1,TRBD1,TRBJ1-6,TGTGCCAGCAGCTTAGGGGGACAGGAAGAATCACCCCTCCACTTT,CASSLGGQEESPLHF
-,TRBV5-1,TRBD1,TRBJ1-2,TGCGCCAGCAGCTTGGGACAGGGATCTGACGGCTACACCTTC,CASSLGQGSDGYTF
-,TRBV29-1,TRBD1,TRBJ1-2,TGCAGCGTTGCGGACAGGGGTTATGGCTACACCTTC,CSVADRGYGYTF
few,TRBV5-1,-,TRBJ2-1,TGCGCCAGCAGCTTAACTAGCTCAAATGAGCAGTTCTTC,CASSLTSSNEQFF
-,TRBV6-6,-,TRBJ1-1,TGTGCCAGCAGTGGACATATGAACACTGAAGCTTTCTTT,CASSGHMNTEAFF
-,TRBV11-2,-,TRBJ1-4,TGTGCCAGCAGCCCAGCAACTAATGAAAAACTGTTTTTT,CASSPATNEKLFF
few,TRBV6-5,TRBD1,TRBJ1-1,TGTGCCAGCAGACGGCCCGGACAGGGGAGGCCTGAAGCTTTCTTT,CASRRPGQGRPEAFF
-,TRBV5-1,TRBD1,TRBJ2-7,TGCGCCAGCCCCGGGGTGAGACAGGGGACCTACGAGCAGTACTTC,CASPGVRQGTYEQYF
-,TRBV7-8,TRBD1,TRBJ1-4,TGTGCCAGCAGTCGTAACAGGGGATATATTGAAAAACTGTTTTTT,CASSRNRGYIEKLFF
-,TRBV15,TRBD2,TRBJ2-3,TGTGCCACCAAAGCGGGGGGAGCCACAGATACGCAGTATTTT,CATKAGGATDTQYF
-,TRBV27,-,TRBJ1-2,TGTGCCAGCAGTTACCTTGGGGCCTATGGCTACACCTTC,CASSYLGAYGYTF
-,TRBV30,-,TRBJ2-1,TGTGCCTGGAGTGCTTACAATGAGCAGTTCTTC,CAWSAYNEQFF
-,TRBV5-1,TRBD1,TRBJ1-2,TGCGCCAGCAGCTCCCCCTCCGGGACAGGGGCTGGCTACACCTTC,CASSSPSGTGAGYTF
few,TRBV5-1,TRBD1,TRBJ1-5,TGCGCCAGCAGCCAAGGACAGGGAAGCAATCAGCCCCAGCATTTT,CASSQGQGSNQPQHF
-,TRBV27,-,TRBJ1-2,TGTGCCAGCAGTTCAAACCGGCTCGTCCTGCGGGGCTACACCTTC,CASSSNRLVLRGYTF